This TCR beta chain was recorded in a study of blood T cell repertoires in COVID-19 (dated by TCRdb to 2019 to 2021). The study in broad terms: Collaborator samples came from the United States, Italy and Spain and covered acute and convalescent phases of COVID-19. The prospective study material was composed of cDNA or gDNA derived from T cells, B-cell-depleted T cells, or PBMCs. Deeply sampled blood TCRbeta repertoires from subjects exposed to, actively infected with, or recovered from COVID-19 were included in the dataset. The repertoires were released in a freely available public database meant as a resource for research on the immune response to SARS-CoV-2. The samples were drawn from the first 160 participants of the ongoing ImmuneRACE study and from 1,200 or so subjects provided by 6 global collaborators. The sample metadata nearly always contained a de-identified subject ID, COVID-19 status, age in years and sex. Where HLA class I and class II types were available, the types were taken from metadata supplied by the sample provider, not from assay-based typing. What the research found in general, with its limitations: How much clinical and demographic metadata was included differed by source and by participant, and the metadata was provided uncurated.

One collaborating source in Seattle enrolled patients while the patients were actively infected and followed the patients over time throughout the course of disease. The collaborating institutions used their own protocols to collect whole blood in K2EDTA tubes. For TCRbeta analysis, collaborator samples were shipped as frozen whole blood, as isolated PBMCs, or as DNA extracted from either sample type. The immunoSEQ Assay, a bias-controlled multiplex PCR, was used to amplify TCRbeta CDR3 regions from genomic DNA. The paper's data handling went like this. Nucleated cell counts per sample were estimated from amplification of reference gene primers within the assay. To quantify the absolute abundance of each unique TCRbeta CDR3 rearrangement, sequence reads were collapsed and filtered. For each sample, productive Simpson clonality was calculated by taking the square root of Simpson's diversity index across productive rearrangements. This immuneACCESS table, as held by TCRdb, lists in-frame sequences with V and J called but not all clones. Of the missing ones, under half trace to an unresolved V gene in checked studies; the others have no known cause. V, J and clone size are taken as reported in that table, and D and trimming were inferred from the DNA itself. Present in this sample are fewer than 100,000 clones, 75% to 85% of which were seen just once. In total, the top ten clones hold 8.5% to 10% of the sample.

Details on this clone: Its antigen remains unidentified. There are no base qualities to consult, and no much larger clone falls within one base.

Here V drops 2 bases and J drops 3 bases, and the junction holds 3 bases not matched to any gene. CDR1 and CDR2, per the germline V gene, are SGHRS and YFSETQ. The CDR3 contains 15 residues, cysteine and phenylalanine counted. Only CDR3 DNA is held: 45 bases, read in frame from base 1. The clonotype was recovered from a man in his forties or fifties with COVID-19, enrolled during active disease. The chain joins TRBV5-1 to TRBJ2-2; 8 central nucleotides agree with TRBD1. Sequenced: peripheral blood. Read as DNA, the sequence is TGCGCCAGCAGCTTCACGACAGGGGACACCGGGGAGCTGTTTTTT. Translation gives CASSFTTGDTGELFF. Joined to the reference TRBV5-1 and TRBJ2-2 proteins, this CDR3 gives the full variable domain: KAGVTQTPRYLIKTRGQQVTLSCSPISGHRSVSWYQQTPGQGLQFLFEYFSETQRNKGNFPGRFSGRQFSNSRSEMNVSTLELGDSALYLCASSFTTGDTGELFFGEGSRLTVL.